These 25 T cell receptor beta chains came from one sample sequenced in a study of human thymus T cells (dated by TCRdb to about 2020). The thymus tissue came from surgical resects taken out during corrective cardiac surgery. Library preparation employed the immunoSEQ multiplex PCR assay. Drawn from immuneACCESS, this table holds only the in-frame rearrangements with V and J called that TCRdb kept. Clones are partly lost; checked studies trace under half to an unresolved V gene and leave the rest unexplained. Counted in this sample were some 130,000 clones; around 95% of them appeared once. Of the sample, 0.02% to 0.03% falls within the top ten clones. The sequenced sample was thymus tissue. These receptor sequences come from a boy in the first two years of life with a congenital heart defect but otherwise immunologically healthy.

V usage is TRBV12-5 and J usage is TRBJ1-1; D not certain. Trimming cost V 2 bases and J 3 bases, with 22 bases left between them. The CDR3 runs 18 residues. Germline assignment: CDR1 LGHNT and CDR2 FRNRAP. Written as DNA, the CDR3 is TGTGCTAGTGGTTTGCCCTCTTTGATCGACAATAGCGACACTGAAGCTTTCTTT. Amino acids: CASGLPSLIDNSDTEAFF.

This sequence joins TRBV4-1 and TRBJ2-7; weak D call: TRBD1 (6 bases). The V gene's germline CDR1 is MGHRA and CDR2 YSYEKL. The V and J ends lost 1 base and 4 bases respectively, with 17 bases between them. The CDR3 runs to 16 residues. CDR3 coding DNA: TGCGCCAGCAGCCAAGTCCCAGGGGAACGGAGGTACGAGCAGTACTTC. Amino acid sequence: CASSQVPGERRYEQYF.

The gene calls are TRBV18 and TRBJ2-2, with D tentatively TRBD2 (6 bases). V lost 3 bases, J lost 3 bases, and 23 bases lay in between. The CDR3 has 19 amino acids. Germline V lookup: CDR1 KGHSH, CDR2 LQKENI. The CDR3 loop is CASSPRPGLPLNYTGELFF. The CDR3, as DNA: TGTGCCAGCTCACCTAGACCCGGACTACCCTTAAATTACACCGGGGAGCTGTTTTTT.

This chain joins TRBV6-5 and TRBJ2-2; the D gene could be TRBD1 or TRBD2 (5 bases each). The V and J ends lost 2 bases and 6 bases respectively, with 13 bases between them. This CDR3 is built from 15 residues. Germline CDR1 reads MNHEY; CDR2 reads SVGAGI. The CDR3 bases are TGTGCCAGCAGTTACGGGACGGTCCGACCCGGGGAGCTGTTTTTT. Its protein is CASSYGTVRPGELFF.

The chain joins TRBV2 to TRBJ2-7; D is possibly TRBD1 or TRBD2 (6 bases each). The germline V gene encodes CDR1 SNHLY and CDR2 FYNNEI. Trimming took 8 bases from V and 5 from J, leaving 13 bases between them. The CDR3 runs to 12 residues. The CDR3 loop is CASQEGGHEQYF. The DNA of the CDR3 is TGTGCCAGCCAGGAGGGGGGACACGAGCAGTACTTC. Together with reference TRBV2 and TRBJ2-7, the CDR3 gives the full variable domain: EPEVTQTPSHQVTQMGQEVILRCVPISNHLYFYWYRQILGQKVEFLVSFYNNEISEKSEIFDDQFSVERPDGSNFTLKIRSTKLEDSAMYFCASQEGGHEQYFGPGTRLTVT.

This clone showed up just once. V usage is TRBV12-2 and J usage is TRBJ2-1; the D call in the table, TRBD1, was not verified against the DNA. TRBV12-2 is annotated as a pseudogene. The CDR3 loop spans 13 amino acids. For the CDR3, the DNA is TGTGCAAGTCGCTCCAGGGTGTACAATGAGCAGTTCTTC. Amino acids: CASRSRVYNEQFF.

V usage is TRBV2 and J usage is TRBJ2-5; tentative D call: TRBD1 (6 bases). From germline, CDR1 is SNHLY and CDR2 FYNNEI. V lost 5 bases to trimming and J lost 5 bases, with 9 bases between them. The CDR3 consists of 12 residues. CDR3 in amino acids: CASSNQGETQYF. The CDR3 DNA is TGTGCCAGCAGTAACCAGGGGGAGACCCAGTACTTC.

The V gene is TRBV4-3, the J gene TRBJ2-2; 7 bases line up with TRBD2. The trim removed 3 bases at V and 4 bases at J, leaving 5 bases unmatched. From germline, CDR1 is LGHNA and CDR2 YSLEER. This CDR3 has 15 amino acids. Here the CDR3 reads CASSHQGGSTGELFF. In nucleotides, the CDR3 is TGCGCCAGCAGCCACCAGGGAGGGAGCACCGGGGAGCTGTTTTTT.

This clone appeared a few times. The gene calls are TRBV4-2 and TRBJ1-3, with D perhaps matching TRBD1 (5 bases). Germline CDR1 LGHNA, CDR2 YNFKEQ. This CDR3 contains 15 residues. Between the trimmed V and J ends, which lost 4 bases and 8 bases, there was a span of 18 bases. The CDR3 sequence is CASSLPRSGRDTIYF. The CDR3 DNA is TGTGCCAGCAGCCTTCCTCGATCAGGGCGGGACACCATATATTTT.

J is TRBJ1-3 and V is TRBV6-1; D is uncertain. V dropped 0 bases and J dropped 3 bases, with 12 bases sitting between them. The CDR3 contains 16 residues. Germline V gene sequence: CDR1 MNHNS, CDR2 SASEGT. The CDR3 region is CASSEAQRVSGNTIYF. The DNA for the CDR3 is TGTGCCAGCAGTGAAGCGCAAAGGGTTAGTGGAAACACCATATATTTT.

The chain links TRBV5-1 to TRBJ2-7; weak D call: TRBD2 (5 bases). Looked up from germline, CDR1 is SGHRS and CDR2 is YFSETQ. There are 13 residues in the CDR3. V was clipped by 4 bases and J by 2 bases, with 10 bases between them. CDR3 nucleotides: TGCGCCAGCAGCCGCCCGGGGACCTACGAGCAGTACTTC. Protein sequence: CASSRPGTYEQYF.

The chain carries TRBV6-5 and TRBJ1-2, with D perhaps matching TRBD1 (5 bases). Trimming took off 5 bases at V and 9 bases at J, with 16 bases between the two ends. The V gene's germline CDR1 is MNHEY and CDR2 SVGAGI. CDR3 length: 13 residues. Here the CDR3 reads CASSLGPAECYTF. CDR3 DNA sequence: TGTGCCAGCAGTCTGGGACCCGCTGAGTGCTACACCTTC.

The chain has TRBV2 and TRBJ1-1; the match to TRBD1 covers 7 bases. With V trimmed by 1 base and J by 6 bases, 11 bases remained unmatched. Germline V gene data show CDR1 as SNHLY and CDR2 as FYNNEI. CDR3 length equals 16 residues. The CDR3 reads CASSEDEGAEGPEAFF. Written as DNA, the CDR3 is TGTGCCAGCAGTGAAGATGAGGGGGCCGAGGGACCTGAAGCTTTCTTT.

The rearrangement links TRBV10-3 to TRBJ1-4, with a possible D match to TRBD1 (6 bases). The CDR3 contains 13 residues. V dropped 6 bases and J dropped 5 bases, with 10 bases sitting between them. Germline V gives CDR1 ENHRY, CDR2 SYGVKD. As DNA, the CDR3 is TGTGCCATCAGGGGACACCTAAATGAAAAACTGTTTTTT. Translated: CAIRGHLNEKLFF.

The rearrangement links TRBV28 to TRBJ1-2; TRBD1 agrees at 8 bases. CDR3 size: 14 residues. V was clipped by 5 bases and J by 4 bases; unmatched bases: 6. Germline CDR1 and CDR2: MDHEN and SYDVKM. The CDR3 region is CASSAGQGFYGYTF. The DNA of the CDR3 is TGTGCCAGCAGTGCTGGACAGGGCTTCTATGGCTACACCTTC.

CDR3 coding DNA: TGCGCCAGCCGAGGGGGCACAGATACGCAGTATTTT. Translating it yields CASRGGTDTQYF. This chain links TRBV5-1 with TRBJ2-3, with D possibly called TRBD1 or TRBD2 (5 bases each). The CDR3 sequence is 12 residues long. Trimming shortened V by 7 bases and J by 1 base, and 7 bases separated the two germline ends. CDR1 and CDR2 (germline): SGHRS, YFSETQ.

The chain uses TRBV28 and TRBJ1-1, with a possible D match to TRBD1 (6 bases). With 7 bases removed from V and 5 bases from J, the gap between germline ends came to 17 bases. Germline values: CDR1 MDHEN, CDR2 SYDVKM. This CDR3 is built from 14 residues. The CDR3 loop reads CASNSGGRGTEAFF. CDR3 coding DNA: TGTGCCAGCAACTCTGGGGGGCGGGGAACTGAAGCTTTCTTT.

The chain has TRBV5-1 and TRBJ2-3; 11 nucleotides agree with TRBD2. The CDR3 has 14 amino acids. V trimming: 8 bases; J trimming: 3 bases; junction bases outside the gene matches: 5. Per germline, CDR1 SGHRS and CDR2 YFSETQ. The CDR3 sequence is CASRLAGGTDTQYF. The CDR3 DNA follows: TGCGCCAGTCGCTTAGCGGGGGGGACAGATACGCAGTATTTT.

The J gene is TRBJ2-3, the V gene TRBV4-3, with TRBD2 as a possible D gene (6 bases). Trimming shortened V by 0 bases and J by 6 bases, and 13 bases separated the two germline ends. The CDR3 has 15 residues. CDR1 and CDR2 from the germline V gene are LGHNA and YSLEER. CDR3 coding DNA: TGCGCCAGCAGCCAAGAGGGCGGGGCGTCCGATACGCAGTATTTT. Amino acid sequence: CASSQEGGASDTQYF.

The CDR3 DNA reads TGTGCCAGCAGCCAAGAGACTAGACAGGGAGATACCTATGGCTACACCTTC. It specifies CASSQETRQGDTYGYTF. The genes are TRBV5-6 and TRBJ1-2, with 7 bases fitting TRBD1. CDR1 is SGHDT, CDR2 YYEEEE, per germline. The CDR3 loop spans 17 amino acids. V dropped 4 bases and J dropped 4; count of bases not matched to a gene: 16.

This sequence joins TRBV6-1 and TRBJ2-2; 12 bases agree with TRBD2. CDR1 is MNHNS, CDR2 SASEGT, per germline. V was clipped by 4 bases and J by 6 bases; unmatched bases: 6. The CDR3 is 16 amino acids. CDR3 protein: CASSALAGGKAGELFF. For the CDR3, the DNA is TGTGCCAGCAGTGCACTAGCGGGGGGAAAAGCCGGGGAGCTGTTTTTT.

The chain recombines TRBV4-1 with TRBJ1-1; weak D call: TRBD1 (5 bases). Germline CDR1 MGHRA, CDR2 YSYEKL. This CDR3 is built from 16 residues. The germline V and J ends were trimmed by 7 bases and 2 bases, with 20 bases remaining between them. The CDR3 region has the DNA TGCGCCAGCACGCAACATGGGGCATGGATCAACACTGAAGCTTTCTTT. It codes for CASTQHGAWINTEAFF.

The rearrangement links TRBV28 to TRBJ1-5; D is perhaps TRBD1 (5 bases). Between the trimmed V and J ends, which lost 2 bases and 0 bases, there was a span of 8 bases. This CDR3 contains 15 residues. CDR1 is MDHEN and CDR2 is SYDVKM in the germline V gene. CDR3 in DNA: TGTGCCAGCAGTTTAGGGGCAGATAGCAATCAGCCCCAGCATTTT. It specifies CASSLGADSNQPQHF. Drawing the rest from reference TRBV28 and TRBJ1-5, the complete variable domain is DVKVTQSSRYLVKRTGEKVFLECVQDMDHENMFWYRQDPGLGLRLIYFSYDVKMKEKGDIPEGYSVSREKKERFSLILESASTNQTSMYLCASSLGADSNQPQHFGDGTRLSIL.

The chain recombines TRBV6-1 with TRBJ2-7; the D gene is possibly TRBD2 (6 bases). There are 15 residues in the CDR3. Trimming took off 7 bases at V and 5 bases at J, with 21 bases between the two ends. CDR1 MNHNS and CDR2 SASEGT come from the germline V gene. This CDR3 reads CASTRRVTPGDEQYF. The CDR3 region has the DNA TGTGCCAGCACCAGGCGGGTTACCCCGGGGGACGAGCAGTACTTC.

This chain connects TRBV14 to TRBJ2-1; TRBD2 matches at 7 bases. CDR1 is SGHDN and CDR2 is FVKESK in the germline V gene. The CDR3 is 13 amino acids. Germline trimming cut 6 bases from V and 14 bases from J; bases unmatched to any gene: 13. The CDR3 coding sequence is TGTGCCAGCAGACGAAGGGACTACCAAAAGGAGTTCTTC. The encoded protein is CASRRRDYQKEFF.